This T cell receptor beta chain comes out of a study of cytomegalovirus exposure and HLA in healthy donors. Trimming cost V 0 bases and J 7 bases; bases outside gene matches: 8. This CDR3 comprises 15 residues. Germline-derived CDR1 and CDR2 are GTSNPN and SVGIG (reference sequence). Researchers ran the PCR with 60 Vbeta and 13 Jbeta primers. Data came from immunoSEQ multiplex PCR; TCRdb stores just in-frame clones and leaves some out. The table has approximately 120,000 clones, 81% seen once. The chain employs TRBV30 and TRBJ1-5, with 8 bases that match TRBD1. Sequencing was performed on PBMCs. This clonotype was obtained from a man aged 18 to 29 in good health and CMV-seropositive. CDR3 coding DNA: TGTGCCTGGAGTGTATCTGGGACAGGTGGGCAGCCCCAGCATTTT. As protein: CAWSVSGTGGQPQHF. The whole variable domain, remainder taken from reference TRBV30 and TRBJ1-5, is SQTIHQWPATLVQPVGSPLSLECTVEGTSNPNLYWYRQAAGRGLQLLFYSVGIGQISSEVPQNLSASRPQDRQFILSSKKLLLSDSGFYLCAWSVSGTGGQPQHFGDGTRLSIL.